This paragraph covers one TCR beta chain sequence. The antigen remains undetermined. The length of the CDR3 is 15 residues. V was clipped by 3 bases and J by 4 bases; unmatched bases: 5. From germline, CDR1 is MNHEY and CDR2 SMNVEV (reference sequence). This entry comes from a study of cytomegalovirus exposure and HLA in healthy donors. With 60 Vbeta and 13 Jbeta primers, the PCR was carried out. Sequencing used immunoSEQ multiplex PCR; TCRdb keeps in-frame clones, though not all of them. Of approximately 76,000 clones listed, 70% to 80% were seen once; the top ten hold 2.5%. Overall study results and limits: TCR association rates varied by HLA locus in a later analysis, with DRB1 highest and HLA-C lowest. Reportedly, a later analysis found an Asian-associated ancestry cluster had fewer N-insertions than the roughly 700-donor mean. Previous analysis showed most TCR beta V segments were productive about 90% or about 30% of the time.

The sample taken for sequencing was PBMCs. The J gene is TRBJ2-5, the V gene TRBV27; 10 positions match TRBD2. This TCR was recovered from a man aged 25-45 years in good health and CMV-seronegative. The DNA of the CDR3 is TGTGCCAGCAGTTTGTGGACTAGCGGTGGAGAGACCCAGTACTTC. Encoded protein: CASSLWTSGGETQYF.